This TCR beta chain was captured by sequencing in a study of T cells after yellow fever vaccination. Study conclusions and caveats: The CD4 and CD8 compartments had a small share of their clonotypes in common. Abundant contaminating clonotypes from the bulk population could appear in FACS-sorted repertoires. Clones that expanded after primary vaccination mostly reappeared after the booster (roughly 97% CD4, roughly 90% CD8).

The CDR3 has 14 amino acids. V lost 2 bases to trimming and J lost 3 bases, with 10 bases between them. Comment on this clonotype: Its antigen remains unknown.

Template switching by 5'RACE produced TCR cDNA, adding a universal primer site and UMIs. From the 5' RACE reads, TCRdb called clonotypes with MiXCR, one entry per CDR3 protein. The repertoire consists of approximately 300,000 distinct CDR3 sequences, with around 7.3% occurring once and the leading ten covering about a sixth. The source of this sequence is a man between 18 and 29 years old who received the YFV17D yellow fever vaccine. This chain uses TRBV12-3 or TRBV12-4 with TRBJ1-1, with D possibly matching TRBD1 (5 bases). Material: PBMCs, obtained approximately 47 days after the first yellow fever vaccination. The CDR3 DNA sequence: TGTGCCAGCAGTTTAATTGGGGCGGACACTGAAGCTTTCTTT. The encoded protein is CASSLIGADTEAFF.